The TCR beta chain described here comes from a study of Graves' ophthalmopathy and Graves' hyperthyroidism. Amplification from RNA transcripts yielded the TCR beta CDR3 regions. After a first-round RT-PCR with HTBI primers, a second-round multiplex PCR was run. A single record per CDR3 protein comes from TCRdb applying MiXCR to the multiplex PCR reads. The sample includes hundreds of thousands of distinct CDR3 sequences, roughly two fifths of them seen just once. Serum thyroxine and TRAb, along with clinical symptoms, thyroid ultrasound and orbital computed tomography, were what diagnosis relied on. The V end was cut by 6 bases, the J end by 2 bases, with 16 bases between. CDR1 MNHNS and CDR2 SASEGT come from the germline V gene. CDR3 length: 15 residues.

V usage is TRBV6-1 and J usage is TRBJ2-5; no definite D call. The sequence was obtained from an adult man with Graves' ophthalmopathy. Material: peripheral blood. This CDR3 is CASSQNGGKQETQYF. Here the CDR3 DNA reads TGTGCCAGCAGCCAGAATGGCGGAAAACAAGAGACCCAGTACTTC.